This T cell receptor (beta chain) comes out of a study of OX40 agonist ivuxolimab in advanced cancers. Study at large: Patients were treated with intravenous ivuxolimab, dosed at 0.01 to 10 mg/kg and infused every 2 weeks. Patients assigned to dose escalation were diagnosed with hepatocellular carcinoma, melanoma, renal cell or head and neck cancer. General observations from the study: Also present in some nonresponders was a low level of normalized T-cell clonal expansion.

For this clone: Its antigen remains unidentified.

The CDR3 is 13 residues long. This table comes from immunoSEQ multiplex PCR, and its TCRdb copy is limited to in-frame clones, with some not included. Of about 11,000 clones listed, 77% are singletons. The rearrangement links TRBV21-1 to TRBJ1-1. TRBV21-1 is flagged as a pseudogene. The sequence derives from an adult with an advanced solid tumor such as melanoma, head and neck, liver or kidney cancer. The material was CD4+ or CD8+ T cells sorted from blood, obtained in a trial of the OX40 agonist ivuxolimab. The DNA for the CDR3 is TGTGCCAGCAGCAAAGGGATGAGGACTGAAGCTTTCTTT. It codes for CASSKGMRTEAFF.